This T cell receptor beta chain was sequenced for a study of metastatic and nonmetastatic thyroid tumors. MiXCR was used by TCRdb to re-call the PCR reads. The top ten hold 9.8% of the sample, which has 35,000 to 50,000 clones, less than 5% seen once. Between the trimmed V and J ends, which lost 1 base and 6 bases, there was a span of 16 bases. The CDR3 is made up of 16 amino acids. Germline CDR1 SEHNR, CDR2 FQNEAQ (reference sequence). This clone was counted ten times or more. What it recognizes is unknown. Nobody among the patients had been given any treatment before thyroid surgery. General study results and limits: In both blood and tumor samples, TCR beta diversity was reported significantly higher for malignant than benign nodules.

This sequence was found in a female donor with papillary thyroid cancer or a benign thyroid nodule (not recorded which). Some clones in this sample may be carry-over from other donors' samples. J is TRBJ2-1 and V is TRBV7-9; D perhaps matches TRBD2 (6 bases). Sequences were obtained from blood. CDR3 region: CASSLVLWEASNEQFF. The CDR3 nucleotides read TGTGCCAGCAGCTTAGTTTTGTGGGAGGCTAGCAATGAGCAGTTCTTC. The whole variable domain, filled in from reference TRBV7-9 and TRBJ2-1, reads DTGVSQNPRHKITKRGQNVTFRCDPISEHNRLYWYRQTLGQGPEFLTYFQNEAQLEKSRLLSDRFSAERPKGSFSTLEIQRTEQGDSAMYLCASSLVLWEASNEQFFGPGTRLTVL.